These 28 T cell receptor beta chains were sequenced from one sample in a study of early T cells in non-severe SARS-CoV-2 infection. In TCRdb, the 5' RACE reads were re-called with MiXCR into one record per CDR3 protein. The sample has about 49,000 distinct CDR3 sequences, less than 7.5% seen once; the top ten hold about 2.7%. The source material was whole blood, sampled at baseline. Every receptor here comes from an adult who was a healthcare worker with PCR-confirmed SARS-CoV-2 infection or an uninfected control (not recorded which).

This clonotype showed up just a few times. The rearrangement joins TRBV27 to TRBJ2-3, with TRBD2 matching over 8 bases. The CDR3 is 18 amino acids. Germline-derived CDR1 and CDR2 are MNHEY and SMNVEV (reference sequence). The J segment lost 4 bases and the V segment lost 5 bases, leaving 17 bases of the junction unmatched. The CDR3 reads CASSPTGRAGVWSDTQYF. The CDR3 DNA reads TGTGCCAGCAGTCCTACCGGACGAGCGGGGGTTTGGTCAGATACGCAGTATTTT.

This rearrangement joins TRBV4-1 to TRBJ1-1, with D possibly being TRBD1 (5 bases). CDR3 length: 13 residues. The V end was cut by 0 bases, the J end by 10 bases, with 12 bases between. CDR1 and CDR2 from the germline V gene are MGHRA and YSYEKL. The chain's CDR3 is CASSQDRSRAAFF. The CDR3 bases are TGCGCCAGCAGCCAAGATCGTAGCAGGGCAGCTTTCTTT.

This clonotype was counted many times. V gene TRBV12-2 combines with J gene TRBJ1-5; the listed D gene, TRBD1, was not tested against the DNA. TRBV12-2 is designated a pseudogene. CDR3 length equals 14 residues. CDR3 coding DNA: TGTGCAAGTCGCTTACAGGGTGAGGATCAGCCCCAGCATTTT. This encodes CASRLQGEDQPQHF.

This clonotype was recorded at least ten times. The chain employs TRBV7-6 and TRBJ2-3, with D unclear. Germline V gene lookup returns CDR1 SGHVS and CDR2 FNYEAQ. The CDR3 extends over 14 amino acids. The V and J ends lost 1 base and 4 bases respectively, with 9 bases between them. CDR3 DNA sequence: TGTGCCAGCAGCTTAGGGCCCGAGGCAGATACGCAGTATTTT. It codes for CASSLGPEADTQYF.

This clonotype has just a few counts. This chain joins TRBV10-3 and TRBJ2-5; a weak D match, TRBD2 (5 bases). Germline assignment: CDR1 ENHRY and CDR2 SYGVKD. V lost 6 bases and J lost 4, with 6 bases in between. The CDR3 loop spans 11 amino acids. The CDR3 here is CAISRGETQYF. CDR3 nucleotides: TGTGCCATCAGCCGGGGAGAGACCCAGTACTTC.

There are many counts of this clonotype. The chain links TRBV20-1 to TRBJ2-7; D unresolved. The CDR3 extends over 11 amino acids. Germline assignment: CDR1 DFQATT and CDR2 SNEGSKA (reference sequence). Trimming pared 1 base from V and 7 bases from J, leaving 8 bases between. CDR3 sequence reads: CSARVGREQYF. Written as DNA, the CDR3 is TGCAGTGCTAGAGTTGGTCGAGAGCAGTACTTC.

This clonotype has more than one count but fewer than ten. The CDR3 region has the DNA TGTGCCAGCAGGTTAGGCGGATCTGCTTCACCCCTCCACTTT. Translated, it gives CASRLGGSASPLHF. This chain connects TRBV6-2 or TRBV6-3 to TRBJ1-6; D unresolved. The germline CDR1 and CDR2 sequences are MNHEY and SVGEGT. The CDR3 has 14 residues. With 6 bases removed from V and 9 bases from J, the gap between germline ends came to 15 bases.

This clonotype has ten or more counts. The J gene is TRBJ1-2, the V gene TRBV20-1; 8 bases are a match to TRBD1. V lost 0 bases and J lost 4; bases outside the gene matches: 4. This CDR3 has 14 residues. Germline V CDR1 and CDR2: DFQATT, SNEGSKA (reference sequence). CDR3 sequence reads: CSARETGALYGYTF. CDR3 coding DNA: TGCAGTGCTAGAGAGACAGGGGCACTCTATGGCTACACCTTC.

The V and J genes are TRBV7-2 and TRBJ1-1, with D unclear. Germline CDR1 reads SGHTA; CDR2 reads FQGNSA. The CDR3 has 14 residues. V was pared by 5 bases and J by 0 bases, with 10 bases between. The CDR3 loop reads CASSPPRMNTEAFF. The CDR3 DNA reads TGTGCCAGCAGCCCGCCCCGAATGAACACTGAAGCTTTCTTT.

To note about this clonotype: Its ends do not fully match the called genes, so a read error is possible. The chain couples TRBV20-1 to TRBJ2-3; weak D call: TRBD1 (6 bases). Germline V gives CDR1 DFQATT, CDR2 SNEGSKA (reference sequence). This CDR3 spans 15 amino acids. CDR3 nucleotides: TGCAGTGCTCAGTCCCCCAGGGGCAGGGCAGATACGCGGTATTTT. This encodes CSAQSPRGRADTRYF.

The chain joins TRBV6-6 to TRBJ2-7; a weak D match, TRBD1 (8 bases). The V gene's germline CDR1 is MNHNY and CDR2 SVGAGI (reference sequence). V was pared by 6 bases and J by 3 bases, with 15 bases between. The CDR3 spans 14 residues. CDR3 residues: CASRGQGGFYEQYF. The CDR3 DNA reads TGTGCCAGCAGAGGACAGGGAGGGTTCTACGAGCAGTACTTC.

This clonotype was detected ten times or more. The V call is TRBV5-6, the J call TRBJ1-5; no definite D call. V lost 5 bases and J 4 bases, leaving 7 bases between the germline ends. The CDR3 sequence is 12 residues long. CDR1 is SGHDT, CDR2 YYEEEE, per germline. CDR3 nucleotides: TGTGCCAGCAGTGCCATAAATCAGCCCCAGCATTTT. Translation: CASSAINQPQHF.

Many counts were recorded for this clonotype. V and J are TRBV20-1 and TRBJ1-2, with D unresolved. The CDR3 runs to 10 residues. Trimming took 6 bases from V and 7 from J, leaving 9 bases between them. Germline loops: CDR1 DFQATT, CDR2 SNEGSKA (reference sequence). The DNA for the CDR3 is TGCAGTGCCCGGGAAGGTGGCTACACCTTC. It codes for CSAREGGYTF.

This clonotype was recorded many times. The chain uses TRBV4-3 and TRBJ2-1; 9 nucleotides line up with TRBD2. Germline trimming cut 4 bases from V and 4 bases from J; bases unmatched to any gene: 17. This CDR3 has 19 residues. Germline V gene data show CDR1 as LGHNA and CDR2 as YSLEER. The CDR3 sequence is CASSPSTPLAGVSYNEQFF. The DNA for the CDR3 is TGCGCCAGCAGCCCGTCTACCCCCTTAGCGGGGGTGAGTTACAATGAGCAGTTCTTC.

This clonotype was detected many times. The chain links TRBV20-1 to TRBJ1-1, with D possibly TRBD1 on 5 matching bases. The V end was cut by 2 bases, the J end by 5 bases, with 9 bases between. The CDR3 spans 12 residues. CDR1 DFQATT and CDR2 SNEGSKA come from the germline V gene (reference sequence). The CDR3 nucleotides are TGCAGTGCTAGACCGGGGGGGACTGAAGCTTTCTTT. Encoded protein: CSARPGGTEAFF.

This clonotype was recorded a few times. The chain joins TRBV11-2 to TRBJ2-3; weak D call: TRBD1 (6 bases). Trimming took 4 bases from V and 2 from J, leaving 16 bases between them. Looked up from germline, CDR1 is SGHAT and CDR2 is FQNNGV. CDR3 length: 16 amino acids. CDR3 in DNA: TGTGCCAGCAGCTCCCCCGGGACACCTGACACAGATACGCAGTATTTT. Protein product: CASSSPGTPDTDTQYF.

The V call is TRBV19, the J call TRBJ1-2; D call uncertain. The CDR3 is made up of 12 amino acids. Germline V gene data show CDR1 as LNHDA and CDR2 as SQIVND (reference sequence). V lost 7 bases and J lost 8, with 14 bases in between. CDR3 region: CASNRVGKGYTF. The CDR3 bases are TGTGCCAGTAATCGGGTAGGGAAGGGCTACACCTTC.

J is TRBJ2-1 and V is TRBV6-5, with 9 bases lining up with TRBD2. There are 15 residues in the CDR3. Germline values: CDR1 MNHEY, CDR2 SVGAGI. Trimming took 5 bases from V and 3 from J; bases not matched to a gene: 5. CDR3 region: CASSRSGGYYNEQFF. The CDR3 DNA is TGTGCCAGCAGTCGTAGCGGGGGTTACTACAATGAGCAGTTCTTC.

This clonotype was detected only a few times. The gene calls are TRBV4-3 and TRBJ2-6, with TRBD2 as a possible D gene (6 bases). There are 20 residues in the CDR3. Per the germline V gene, CDR1 is LGHNA and CDR2 is YSLEER. V was shortened by 0 bases and J by 4 bases, with 22 bases between the two germline ends. CDR3 loop: CASSQDSAGRVNFGANVLTF. In DNA form, the CDR3 reads TGCGCCAGCAGCCAAGATTCCGCGGGGCGGGTCAATTTCGGGGCCAACGTCCTGACTTTC.

This clonotype has just a few counts. The chain joins TRBV11-2 to TRBJ2-3, with 9 bases identical to TRBD2. The CDR3 contains 18 residues. The germline V gene encodes CDR1 SGHAT and CDR2 FQNNGV. The trim removed 5 bases at V and 5 bases at J, leaving 17 bases unmatched. CDR3 sequence: CASSLRLPAGGVGDTQYF. CDR3 DNA: TGTGCCAGCAGCCTTAGACTCCCTGCGGGGGGGGTAGGAGATACGCAGTATTTT.

The genes are TRBV7-2 and TRBJ2-2, with 7 bases that match TRBD1. Germline-derived CDR1 and CDR2 are SGHTA and FQGNSA. V trimming: 5 bases; J trimming: 4 bases; junction bases outside the gene matches: 4. The CDR3 has 14 residues. The CDR3 protein is CASSRRQGTGELFF. As DNA, the CDR3 is TGTGCCAGCAGCCGAAGACAGGGCACCGGGGAGCTGTTTTTT.

This clonotype was detected ten times or more. The rearrangement uses TRBV3-1 and TRBJ2-1; D not certain. CDR1 and CDR2 (germline): LGHDT, YNNKEL (reference sequence). V shed 4 bases and J shed 10 bases, with 11 bases lying between them. There are 12 residues in the CDR3. CDR3 protein: CASSPSWEEQFF. DNA of the CDR3: TGTGCCAGCAGCCCCTCCTGGGAAGAGCAGTTCTTC.

This clonotype was counted between two and nine times. This rearrangement joins TRBV18 to TRBJ2-2; no reliable D call. The germline V and J ends were trimmed by 3 bases and 3 bases, with 11 bases remaining between them. Per germline, CDR1 KGHSH and CDR2 LQKENI. This CDR3 is built from 15 residues. CDR3: CASSPTWRDTGELFF. The CDR3 region has the DNA TGTGCCAGCTCACCCACCTGGCGCGACACCGGGGAGCTGTTTTTT.

This clonotype showed up just a few times. The V and J genes are TRBV5-4 and TRBJ2-7; TRBD1 aligns across 7 bases. Germline V gives CDR1 SGHNT, CDR2 YYREEE (reference sequence). CDR3 size: 14 residues. V lost 4 bases, J lost 5 bases, and 9 bases stayed unmatched. CDR3 loop: CASSLGQARNEQYF. The CDR3 DNA reads TGTGCCAGCAGCCTTGGACAGGCACGGAACGAGCAGTACTTC.

In this sample, this clonotype turned up many times. The chain is built from TRBV6-2 or TRBV6-3 and TRBJ2-5, with 7 bases that match TRBD1. Germline V gene sequence: CDR1 MNHEY, CDR2 SVGEGT. This CDR3 comprises 15 residues. After removal of 5 bases from V and 1 base from J, the junction contained 7 bases not matched to a gene. CDR3: CASSKRTGIQETQYF. The CDR3 DNA is TGTGCCAGCAGTAAACGGACAGGAATCCAAGAGACCCAGTACTTC.

In its sample, this clonotype was seen many times. The gene calls are TRBV10-2 and TRBJ1-1; TRBD1 might be the D (5 bases). The ends were cut back, 9 bases at V and 6 bases at J, with 8 bases in the middle. Germline V lookup: CDR1 WSHSY, CDR2 SAAADI. The CDR3 covers 10 residues. CDR3 protein: CASGTPEAFF. CDR3 DNA sequence: TGCGCCAGTGGGACCCCTGAAGCTTTCTTT.

This clonotype was recorded many times. This rearrangement joins TRBV5-6 to TRBJ2-1; D call uncertain. The ends were cut back, 3 bases at V and 4 bases at J, with 11 bases in the middle. Germline V gene data show CDR1 as SGHDT and CDR2 as YYEEEE. CDR3 length: 14 amino acids. The CDR3 DNA reads TGTGCCAGCAGCTGGGCGGCGGCATACAATGAGCAGTTCTTC. The encoded protein is CASSWAAAYNEQFF.

This clonotype showed up many times. The chain links TRBV11-2 to TRBJ2-1; D remains unclear. The length of the CDR3 is 11 residues. Germline CDR1 SGHAT, CDR2 FQNNGV. V lost 5 bases and J lost 8, with 7 bases in between. In DNA, the CDR3 is TGTGCCAGCAGCCCCGATTATGAGCAGTTCTTC. Translation gives CASSPDYEQFF.